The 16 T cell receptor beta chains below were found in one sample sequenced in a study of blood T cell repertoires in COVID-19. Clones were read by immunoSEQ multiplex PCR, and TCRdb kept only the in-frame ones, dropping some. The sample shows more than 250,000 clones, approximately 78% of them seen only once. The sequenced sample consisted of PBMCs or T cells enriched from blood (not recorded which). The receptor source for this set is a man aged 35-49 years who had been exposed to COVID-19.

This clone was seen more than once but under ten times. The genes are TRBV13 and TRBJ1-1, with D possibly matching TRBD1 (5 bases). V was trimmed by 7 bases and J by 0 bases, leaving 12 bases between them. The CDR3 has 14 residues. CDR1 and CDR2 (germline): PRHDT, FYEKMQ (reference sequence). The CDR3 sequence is CASTLGTMNTEAFF. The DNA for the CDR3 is TGTGCCAGCACCCTCGGGACTATGAACACTGAAGCTTTCTTT.

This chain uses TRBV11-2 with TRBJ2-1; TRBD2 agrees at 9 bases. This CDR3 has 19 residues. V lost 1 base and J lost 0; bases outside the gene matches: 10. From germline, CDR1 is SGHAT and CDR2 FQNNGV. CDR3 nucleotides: TGTGCCAGCAGCTTAGCCCCAGCGGGAGGCTCAAGCTCCTACAATGAGCAGTTCTTC. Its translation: CASSLAPAGGSSSYNEQFF.

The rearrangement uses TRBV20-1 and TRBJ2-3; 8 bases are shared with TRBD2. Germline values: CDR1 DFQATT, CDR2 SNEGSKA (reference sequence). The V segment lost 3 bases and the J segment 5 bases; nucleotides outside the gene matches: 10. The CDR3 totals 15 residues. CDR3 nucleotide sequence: TGCAGTGCTAGTAGCGCGGGAGGCAACCTAGATACGCAGTATTTT. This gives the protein CSASSAGGNLDTQYF.

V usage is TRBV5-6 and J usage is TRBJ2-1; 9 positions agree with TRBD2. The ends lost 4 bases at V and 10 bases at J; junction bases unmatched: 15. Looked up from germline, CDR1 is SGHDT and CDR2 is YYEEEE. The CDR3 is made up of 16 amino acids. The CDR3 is CASSPRVAGGTGEQFF. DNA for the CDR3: TGTGCCAGCAGCCCCCGCGTCGCGGGAGGGACGGGGGAGCAGTTCTTC.

CDR3 in amino acids: CASSQDRVGNEKLFF. In nucleotides, the CDR3 is TGTGCCAGCAGCCAAGACAGGGTTGGAAATGAAAAACTGTTTTTT. This chain uses TRBV4-2 with TRBJ1-4, with D possibly TRBD1 on 5 matching bases. V was trimmed by 0 bases and J by 5 bases, leaving 10 bases between them. Germline loops: CDR1 LGHNA, CDR2 YNFKEQ. The CDR3 has 15 amino acids.

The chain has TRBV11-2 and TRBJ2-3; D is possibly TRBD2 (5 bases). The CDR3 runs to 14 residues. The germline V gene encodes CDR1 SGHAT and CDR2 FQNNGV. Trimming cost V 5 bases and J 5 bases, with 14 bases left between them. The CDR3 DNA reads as TGTGCCAGCAGCCCGAAACCGGGGAAAGATACGCAGTATTTT. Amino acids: CASSPKPGKDTQYF.

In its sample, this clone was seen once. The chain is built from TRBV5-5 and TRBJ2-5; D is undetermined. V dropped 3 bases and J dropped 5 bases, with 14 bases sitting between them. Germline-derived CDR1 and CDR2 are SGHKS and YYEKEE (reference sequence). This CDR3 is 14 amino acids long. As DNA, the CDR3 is TGTGCCAGCAGCTCGTTCCTATCCGGGGAGACCCAGTACTTC. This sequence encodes CASSSFLSGETQYF. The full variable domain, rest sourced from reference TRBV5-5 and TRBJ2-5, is DAGVTQSPTHLIKTRGQQVTLRCSPISGHKSVSWYQQVLGQGPQFIFQYYEKEERGRGNFPDRFSARQFPNYSSELNVNALLLGDSALYLCASSSFLSGETQYFGPGTRLLVL.

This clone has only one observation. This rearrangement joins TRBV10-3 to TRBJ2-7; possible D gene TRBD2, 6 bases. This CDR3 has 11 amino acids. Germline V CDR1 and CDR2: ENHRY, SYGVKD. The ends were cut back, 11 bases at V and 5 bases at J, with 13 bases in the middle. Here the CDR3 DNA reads TGTGCCCTCGGGACTCTGCACGAGCAGTACTTC. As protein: CALGTLHEQYF.

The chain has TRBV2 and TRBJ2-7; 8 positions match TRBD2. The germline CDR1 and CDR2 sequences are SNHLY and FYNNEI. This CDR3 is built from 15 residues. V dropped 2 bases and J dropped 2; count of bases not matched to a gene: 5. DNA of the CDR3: TGTGCCAGCAGTGAAAAAACTAGCGGTACCTACGAGCAGTACTTC. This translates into CASSEKTSGTYEQYF.

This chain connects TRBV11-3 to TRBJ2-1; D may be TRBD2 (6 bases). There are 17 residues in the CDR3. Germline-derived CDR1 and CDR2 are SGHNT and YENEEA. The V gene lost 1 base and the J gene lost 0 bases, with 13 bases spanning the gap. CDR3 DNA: TGTGCCAGCAGCTTAGGGGTAGCGGTAGACTCCTACAATGAGCAGTTCTTC. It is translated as CASSLGVAVDSYNEQFF.

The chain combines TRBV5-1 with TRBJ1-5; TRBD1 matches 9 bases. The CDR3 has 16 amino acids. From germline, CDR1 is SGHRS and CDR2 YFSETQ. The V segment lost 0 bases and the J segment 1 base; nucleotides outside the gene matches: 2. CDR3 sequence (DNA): TGCGCCAGCAGCTTGGGGGACAGGGAAAGCAATCAGCCCCAGCATTTT. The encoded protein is CASSLGDRESNQPQHF.

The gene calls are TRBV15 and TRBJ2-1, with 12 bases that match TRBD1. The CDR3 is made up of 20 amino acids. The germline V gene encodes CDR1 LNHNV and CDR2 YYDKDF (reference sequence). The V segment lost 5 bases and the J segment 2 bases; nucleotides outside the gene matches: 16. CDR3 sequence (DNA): TGTGCCACCAGCCGGGGGACCGGGACAGGGGGCGCGTACACCTACAATGAGCAGTTCTTC. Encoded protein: CATSRGTGTGGAYTYNEQFF. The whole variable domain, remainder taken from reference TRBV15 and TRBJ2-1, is DAMVIQNPRYQVTQFGKPVTLSCSQTLNHNVMYWYQQKSSQAPKLLFHYYDKDFNNEADTPDNFQSRRPNTSFCFLDIRSPGLGDTAMYLCATSRGTGTGGAYTYNEQFFGPGTRLTVL.

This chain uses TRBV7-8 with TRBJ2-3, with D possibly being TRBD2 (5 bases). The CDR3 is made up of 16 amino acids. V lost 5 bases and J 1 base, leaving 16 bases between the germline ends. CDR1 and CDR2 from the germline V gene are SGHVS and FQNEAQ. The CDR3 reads CASSVGSIPGTDTQYF. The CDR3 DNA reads TGTGCCAGCAGCGTGGGGAGTATCCCCGGCACAGATACGCAGTATTTT.

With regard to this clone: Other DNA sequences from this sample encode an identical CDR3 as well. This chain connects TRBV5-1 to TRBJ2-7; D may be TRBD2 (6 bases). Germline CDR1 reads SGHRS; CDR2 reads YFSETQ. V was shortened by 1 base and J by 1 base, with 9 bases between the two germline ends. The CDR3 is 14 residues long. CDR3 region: CASSLSGSSYEQYF. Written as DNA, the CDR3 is TGCGCCAGCAGCTTGAGCGGGTCTTCCTACGAGCAGTACTTC.

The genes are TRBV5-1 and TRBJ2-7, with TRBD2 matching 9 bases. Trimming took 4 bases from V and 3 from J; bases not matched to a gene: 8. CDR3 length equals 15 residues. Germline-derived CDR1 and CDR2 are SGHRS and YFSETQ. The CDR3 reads CASSLGNSGSYEQYF. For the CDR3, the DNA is TGCGCCAGCAGCCTTGGGAATAGCGGGAGCTACGAGCAGTACTTC.

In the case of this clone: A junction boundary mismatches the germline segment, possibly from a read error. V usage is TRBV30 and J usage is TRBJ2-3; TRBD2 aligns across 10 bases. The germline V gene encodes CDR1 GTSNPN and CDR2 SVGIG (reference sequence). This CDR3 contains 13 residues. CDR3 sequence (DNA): TGTGCCTGGAACAAGGACTCCACTAGCGGGGCCATTTTT. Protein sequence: CAWNKDSTSGAIF.